This T cell receptor beta chain emerged from a study of graft-versus-host responses after intestinal transplantation. Looking at the study overall: Every one of the recipients received anti-thymocyte globulin induction and afterwards took tacrolimus and steroids for roughly three years. Study outcomes and limitations: Those patients showing graft-donor T cell macrochimerism displayed high graft-versus-host to host-versus-graft clonal ratios in allografts. Declines in HvG clones occurring early post-transplant were associated with peak circulating GvH clone levels.

This clone came up a few times. Its antigen is unidentified. Here immunoSEQ multiplex PCR was the method, and the copy in TCRdb shows in-frame clones only, minus some. The table includes around 89,000 clones, roughly 90% detected once. The receptor was derived from a human donor who was the organ donor for an intestinal transplant. The input for sequencing was unstimulated CD8+ T cells sorted from spleen or lymph node cells, taken before transplant.

CDR3 in DNA: TGTGCCAGTAGTTCTGGCGGGGGCCTTAAATACGAGCAGTACTTC. It codes for CASSSGGGLKYEQYF. The chain combines TRBV19 with TRBJ2-7; perhaps TRBD2 as D (7 bases). Trimming left V 5 bases short and J 4 bases short, with 18 bases between. The CDR3 extends over 15 amino acids. CDR1 is LNHDA, CDR2 SQIVND, per germline (reference sequence). Full variable domain (remainder filled in from reference TRBV19 and TRBJ2-7): DGGITQSPKYLFRKEGQNVTLSCEQNLNHDAMYWYRQDPGQGLRLIYYSQIVNDFQKGDIAEGYSVSREKKESFPLTVTSAQKNPTAFYLCASSSGGGLKYEQYFGPGTRLTVT.